The source of this TCR beta chain is a study of tumor and adjacent non-tumor tissue in lung cancer. About the study: Stage I to III disease affected about nine men and roughly five women aged about 31 to 80.

The template was RNA from unsorted bulk tissue. More than 3 cm separated this lung sample from the edge of the tumor. Chemotherapy-naive patients with new lung cancer underwent thoracic surgery in China, August–late 2014. Three rounds of nested PCR, following a modified ARM-PCR protocol, produced the TCRbeta library. One entry per CDR3 protein, called by TCRdb with MiXCR from the multiplex PCR reads. The sample carries 94,000 or so distinct CDR3 sequences, more than 75% recorded once. The study, taken as a whole, reports: Significantly higher TCR diversity was found in tumor than normal lung.

With regard to this clonotype: Its target is unknown.

This CDR3 has 14 amino acids. V was shortened by 8 bases and J by 6 bases, with 17 bases between the two germline ends. Germline CDR1 and CDR2: MNHEY and SVGEGT. Input material: distant non-tumor lung tissue. The chain is built from TRBV6-2 or TRBV6-3 and TRBJ1-5; the D is unclear. The receptor comes from a woman aged 50 to 65 with non-small cell lung cancer. CDR3 residues: CASGVSSTLQPQHF. The CDR3 DNA sequence: TGTGCCAGCGGTGTTTCAAGTACCCTTCAGCCCCAGCATTTT.